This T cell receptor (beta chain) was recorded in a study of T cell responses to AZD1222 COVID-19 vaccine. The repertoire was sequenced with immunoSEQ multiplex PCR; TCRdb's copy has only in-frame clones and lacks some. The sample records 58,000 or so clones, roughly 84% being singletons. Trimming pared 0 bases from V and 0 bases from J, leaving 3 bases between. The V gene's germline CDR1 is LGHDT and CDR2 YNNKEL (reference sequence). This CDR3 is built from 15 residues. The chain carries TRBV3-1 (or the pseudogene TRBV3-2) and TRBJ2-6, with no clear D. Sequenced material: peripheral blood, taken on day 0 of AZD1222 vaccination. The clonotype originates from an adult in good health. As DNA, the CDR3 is TGTGCCAGCAGCCAAGACGCCTCTGGGGCCAACGTCCTGACTTTC. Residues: CASSQDASGANVLTF.